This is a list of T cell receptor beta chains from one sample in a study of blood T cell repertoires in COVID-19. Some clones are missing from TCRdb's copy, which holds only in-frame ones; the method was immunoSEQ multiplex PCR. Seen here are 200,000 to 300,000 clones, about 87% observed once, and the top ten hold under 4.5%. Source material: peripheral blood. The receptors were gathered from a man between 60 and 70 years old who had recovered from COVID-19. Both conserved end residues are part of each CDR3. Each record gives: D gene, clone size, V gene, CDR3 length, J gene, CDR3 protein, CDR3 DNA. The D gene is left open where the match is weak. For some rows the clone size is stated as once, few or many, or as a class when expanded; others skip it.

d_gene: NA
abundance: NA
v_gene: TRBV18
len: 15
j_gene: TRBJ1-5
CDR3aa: CASSPRADSNQPQHF
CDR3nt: TGTGCCAGCTCACCGAGGGCAGATAGCAATCAGCCCCAGCATTTT

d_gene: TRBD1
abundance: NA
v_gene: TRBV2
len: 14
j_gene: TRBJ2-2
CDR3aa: CASQTGWGTGELFF
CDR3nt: TGTGCCAGCCAGACAGGGTGGGGGACCGGGGAGCTGTTTTTT

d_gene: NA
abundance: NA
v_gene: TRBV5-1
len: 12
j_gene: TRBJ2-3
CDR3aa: CATGIGTDTQYF
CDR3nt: TGCGCCACCGGGATAGGCACAGATACGCAGTATTTT

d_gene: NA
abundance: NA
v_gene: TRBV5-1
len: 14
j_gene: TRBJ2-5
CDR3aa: CASSTGQIQETQYF
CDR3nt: TGCGCCAGCAGCACAGGACAGATCCAAGAGACCCAGTACTTC

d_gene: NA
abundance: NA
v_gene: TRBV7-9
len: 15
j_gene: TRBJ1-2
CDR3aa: CASSSTGTFFYGYTF
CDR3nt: TGTGCCAGCAGTTCCACAGGGACCTTTTTCTATGGCTACACCTTC

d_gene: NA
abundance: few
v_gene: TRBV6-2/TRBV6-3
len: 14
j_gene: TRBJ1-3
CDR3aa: CASSLRSRGNTIYF
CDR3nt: TGTGCCAGCAGCCTTAGATCACGGGGAAACACCATATATTTT

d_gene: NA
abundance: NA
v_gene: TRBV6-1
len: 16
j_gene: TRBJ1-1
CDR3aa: CASSELLGRGATEAFF
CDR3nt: TGTGCCAGCAGTGAACTCCTGGGCAGGGGAGCCACTGAAGCTTTCTTT

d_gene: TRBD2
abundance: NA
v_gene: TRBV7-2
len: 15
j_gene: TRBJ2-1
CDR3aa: CANKLSGGGYNEQFF
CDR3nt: TGTGCCAACAAGCTTAGCGGGGGGGGTTACAATGAGCAGTTCTTC

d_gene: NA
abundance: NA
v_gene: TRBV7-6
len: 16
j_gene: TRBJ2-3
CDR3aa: CASSLAGGPGTDTQYF
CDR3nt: TGTGCCAGCAGCTTAGCGGGGGGGCCTGGCACAGATACGCAGTATTTT

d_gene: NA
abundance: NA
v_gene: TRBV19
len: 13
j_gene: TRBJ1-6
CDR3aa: CASSPQGNSPLHF
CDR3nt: TGTGCCAGTAGTCCGCAGGGAAATTCACCCCTCCACTTT

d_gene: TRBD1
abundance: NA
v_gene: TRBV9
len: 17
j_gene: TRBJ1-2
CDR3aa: CASSARQGASSNYGYTF
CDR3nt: TGTGCCAGCAGCGCTCGACAGGGGGCCTCCTCTAACTATGGCTACACCTTC

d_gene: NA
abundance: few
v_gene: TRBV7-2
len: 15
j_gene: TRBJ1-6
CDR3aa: CASSAGTEYNSPLHF
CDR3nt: TGTGCCAGCAGCGCCGGGACTGAGTATAATTCACCCCTCCACTTT

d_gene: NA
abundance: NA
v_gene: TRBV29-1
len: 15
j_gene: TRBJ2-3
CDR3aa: CSVARDSRTADTQYF
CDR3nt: TGCAGCGTTGCGCGGGATTCCCGAACAGCAGATACGCAGTATTTT

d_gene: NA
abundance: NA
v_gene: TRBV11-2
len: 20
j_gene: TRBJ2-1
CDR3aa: CASSLEPSAITWGSYNEQFF
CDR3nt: TGTGCCAGCAGCTTAGAGCCTAGCGCTATCACCTGGGGCTCCTACAATGAGCAGTTCTTC

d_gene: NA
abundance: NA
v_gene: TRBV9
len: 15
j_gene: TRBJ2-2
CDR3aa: CASSATDWPPGELFF
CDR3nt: TGTGCCAGCAGCGCCACGGACTGGCCCCCCGGGGAGCTGTTTTTT

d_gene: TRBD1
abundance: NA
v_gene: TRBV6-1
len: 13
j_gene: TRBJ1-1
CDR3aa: CASSYLTGNEAFF
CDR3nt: TGTGCCAGCAGTTATCTGACAGGGAATGAAGCTTTCTTT

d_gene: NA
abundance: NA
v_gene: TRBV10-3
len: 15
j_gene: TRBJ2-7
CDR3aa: CAISESRAPSYEQYF
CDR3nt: TGTGCCATCAGTGAGTCGAGGGCCCCCTCCTACGAGCAGTACTTC

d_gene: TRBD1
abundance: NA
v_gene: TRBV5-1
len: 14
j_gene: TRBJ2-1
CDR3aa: CASSRQGALNEQFF
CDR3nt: TGCGCCAGCAGCCGGCAGGGGGCGCTCAATGAGCAGTTCTTC

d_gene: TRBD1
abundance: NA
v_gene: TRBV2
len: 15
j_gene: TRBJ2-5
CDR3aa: CASIGTGGPQETQYF
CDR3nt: TGTGCCAGCATAGGGACAGGGGGGCCTCAAGAGACCCAGTACTTC

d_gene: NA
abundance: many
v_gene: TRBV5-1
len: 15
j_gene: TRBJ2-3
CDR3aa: CASASEPLNTDTQYF
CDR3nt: TGCGCCAGCGCGTCCGAGCCCCTTAACACAGATACGCAGTATTTT

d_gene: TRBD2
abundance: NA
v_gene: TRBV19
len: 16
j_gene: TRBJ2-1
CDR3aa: CASARLPSGGGNEQFF
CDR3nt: TGTGCCAGTGCGAGACTCCCTAGCGGGGGCGGGAATGAGCAGTTCTTC

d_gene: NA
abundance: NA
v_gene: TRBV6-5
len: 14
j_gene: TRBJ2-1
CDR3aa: CASRDTGSYNEQFF
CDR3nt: TGTGCCAGCAGGGACACTGGCTCCTACAATGAGCAGTTCTTC

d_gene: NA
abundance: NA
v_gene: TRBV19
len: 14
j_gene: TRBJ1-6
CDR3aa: CASSIGTTNSPLHF
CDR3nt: TGTGCCAGTAGTATCGGGACAACCAATTCACCCCTCCACTTT

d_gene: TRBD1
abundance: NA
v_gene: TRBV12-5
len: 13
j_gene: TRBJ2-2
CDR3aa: CATGDREGGELFF
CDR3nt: TGTGCTACCGGGGACAGGGAAGGCGGGGAGCTGTTTTTT

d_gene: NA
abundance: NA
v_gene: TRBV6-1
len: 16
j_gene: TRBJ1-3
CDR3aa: CASSELKGDGGNTIYF
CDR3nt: TGTGCCAGCAGTGAACTTAAGGGGGATGGGGGAAACACCATATATTTT

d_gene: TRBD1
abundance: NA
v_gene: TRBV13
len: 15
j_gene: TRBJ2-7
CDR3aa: CASSSTGTGGYEQYF
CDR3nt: TGTGCCAGCAGCTCTACAGGGACAGGGGGCTACGAGCAGTACTTC

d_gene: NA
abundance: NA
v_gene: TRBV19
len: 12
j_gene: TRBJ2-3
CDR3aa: CASSLFSDTQYF
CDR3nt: TGTGCCAGTAGTCTGTTCTCAGATACGCAGTATTTT

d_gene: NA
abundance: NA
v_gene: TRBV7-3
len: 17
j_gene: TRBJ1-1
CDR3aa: CASSLRGAGGSNTEAFF
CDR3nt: TGTGCCAGCAGCTTACGGGGGGCTGGTGGTTCGAACACTGAAGCTTTCTTT

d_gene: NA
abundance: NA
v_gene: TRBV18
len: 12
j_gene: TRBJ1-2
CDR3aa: CASGQYNYGYTF
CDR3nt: TGTGCCAGCGGGCAATATAACTATGGCTACACCTTC

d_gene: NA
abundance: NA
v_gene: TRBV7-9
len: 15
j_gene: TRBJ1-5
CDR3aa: CASSLGDISNQPQHF
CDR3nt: TGTGCCAGCAGCCTCGGGGACATTAGCAATCAGCCCCAGCATTTT

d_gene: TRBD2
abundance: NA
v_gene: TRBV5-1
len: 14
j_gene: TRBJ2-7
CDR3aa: CASSSGGPTYEQYF
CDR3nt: TGCGCCAGCAGCTCGGGGGGGCCGACCTACGAGCAGTACTTC

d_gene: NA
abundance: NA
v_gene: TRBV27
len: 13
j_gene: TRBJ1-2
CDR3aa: CASSLQAHYGYTF
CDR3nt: TGTGCCAGCAGTTTACAAGCCCACTATGGCTACACCTTC

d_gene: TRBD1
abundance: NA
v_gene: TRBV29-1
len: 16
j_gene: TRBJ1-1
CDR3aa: CSALAGDRGAGTEAFF
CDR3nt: TGCAGCGCCCTGGCTGGGGACAGGGGTGCGGGCACTGAAGCTTTCTTT

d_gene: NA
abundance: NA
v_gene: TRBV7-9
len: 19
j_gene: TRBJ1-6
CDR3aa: CASSKGRGTGRSYNSPLHF
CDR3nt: TGTGCCAGCAGCAAAGGTCGGGGGACGGGCCGCTCCTATAATTCACCCCTCCACTTT

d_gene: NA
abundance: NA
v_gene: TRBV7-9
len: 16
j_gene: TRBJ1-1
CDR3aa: CASSFGGKGLDTEAFF
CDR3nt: TGTGCCAGCAGCTTCGGCGGGAAGGGTTTGGACACTGAAGCTTTCTTT

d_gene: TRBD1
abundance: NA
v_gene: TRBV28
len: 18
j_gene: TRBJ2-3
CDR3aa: CASSFGTGFLFDTDTQYF
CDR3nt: TGTGCCAGCAGTTTCGGGACAGGGTTCCTTTTCGACACAGATACGCAGTATTTT

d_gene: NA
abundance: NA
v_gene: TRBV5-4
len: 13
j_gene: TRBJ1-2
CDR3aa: CASSLATEYGYTF
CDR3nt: TGTGCCAGCAGCTTGGCGACTGAGTATGGCTACACCTTC

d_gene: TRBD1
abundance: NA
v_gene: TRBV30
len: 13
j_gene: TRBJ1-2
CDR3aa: CACTGQTNYGYTF
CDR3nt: TGTGCCTGTACGGGACAGACTAACTATGGCTACACCTTC

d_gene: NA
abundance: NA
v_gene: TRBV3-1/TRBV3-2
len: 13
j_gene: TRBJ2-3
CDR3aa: CASSQRGTDTQYF
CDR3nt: TGTGCCAGCAGCCAACGGGGCACAGATACGCAGTATTTT

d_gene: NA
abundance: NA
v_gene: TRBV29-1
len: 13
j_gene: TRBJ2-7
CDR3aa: CSVVASGTYEQYF
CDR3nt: TGCAGCGTTGTGGCGAGCGGAACCTACGAGCAGTACTTC

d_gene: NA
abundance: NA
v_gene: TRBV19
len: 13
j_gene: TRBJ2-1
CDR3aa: CASSPTRVNEQFF
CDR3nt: TGTGCCAGTAGTCCGACTAGAGTTAATGAGCAGTTCTTC

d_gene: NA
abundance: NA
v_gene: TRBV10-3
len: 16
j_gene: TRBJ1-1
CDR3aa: CAISESGGARNTEAFF
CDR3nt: TGTGCCATCAGTGAGTCTGGGGGGGCCCGGAACACTGAAGCTTTCTTT

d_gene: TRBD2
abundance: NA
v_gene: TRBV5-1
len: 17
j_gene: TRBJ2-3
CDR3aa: CASRQGYSGGARDTQYF
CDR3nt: TGCGCCAGCAGACAGGGCTATAGCGGGGGGGCAAGAGATACGCAGTATTTT

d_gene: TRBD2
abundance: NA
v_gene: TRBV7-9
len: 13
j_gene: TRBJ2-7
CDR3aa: CASSPGGDYEQYF
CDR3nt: TGTGCCAGCAGCCCGGGAGGGGACTACGAGCAGTACTTC

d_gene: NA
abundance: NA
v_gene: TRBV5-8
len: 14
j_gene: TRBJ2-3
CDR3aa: CASSPGGPTDTQYF
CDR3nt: TGTGCCAGCAGCCCAGGGGGGCCCACAGATACGCAGTATTTT

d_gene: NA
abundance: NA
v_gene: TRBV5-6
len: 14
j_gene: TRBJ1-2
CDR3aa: CASSPTGTAYGYTF
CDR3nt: TGTGCCAGCAGTCCGACAGGTACAGCCTATGGCTACACCTTC

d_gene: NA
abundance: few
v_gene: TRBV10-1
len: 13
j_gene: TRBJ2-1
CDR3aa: CASSETLGGEQFF
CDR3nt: TGCGCCAGCAGTGAGACTCTGGGAGGTGAGCAGTTCTTC

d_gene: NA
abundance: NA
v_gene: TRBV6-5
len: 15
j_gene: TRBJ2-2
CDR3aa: CASKVGVSNTGELFF
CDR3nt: TGTGCCAGCAAAGTCGGGGTCTCGAACACCGGGGAGCTGTTTTTT

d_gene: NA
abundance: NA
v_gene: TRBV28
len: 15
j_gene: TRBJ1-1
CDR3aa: CASSFGTGYGTEAFF
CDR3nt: TGTGCCAGCAGTTTCGGAACAGGGTACGGCACTGAAGCTTTCTTT

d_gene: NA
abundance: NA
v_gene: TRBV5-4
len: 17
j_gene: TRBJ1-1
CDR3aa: CASSRPRGGRGNTEAFF
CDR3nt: TGTGCCAGCAGCAGACCCAGGGGCGGCAGGGGGAACACTGAAGCTTTCTTT

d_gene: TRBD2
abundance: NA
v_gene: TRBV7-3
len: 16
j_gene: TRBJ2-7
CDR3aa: CASSPKPSSGGYEQYF
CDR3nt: TGTGCCAGCAGCCCTAAGCCCTCTAGCGGGGGGTACGAGCAGTACTTC